The sequence of this T cell receptor beta chain was determined in a study of blood T cell repertoires in COVID-19. Background on the study: Some COVID-19 samples were acute and others convalescent; all came from the United States, Italy and Spain. Sample material is recorded as cDNA or gDNA derived from T cells, B-cell-depleted T cells, or PBMCs.

After removal of 4 bases from V and 13 bases from J, the junction contained 6 bases not matched to a gene. The CDR3 is 11 amino acids. CDR1 and CDR2 (germline): SGHRS, YFSETQ. The protocol was immunoSEQ multiplex PCR, while the TCRdb copy is restricted to in-frame clones and leaves out a portion. The sample has around 200,000 clones; around 83% are singletons. This chain links TRBV5-1 with TRBJ1-2; 8 bases line up with TRBD1. Source material: peripheral blood. This TCR was recovered from an elderly woman with acute or convalescent COVID-19. CDR3 in amino acids: CASSGGQGGTF. CDR3 nucleotides: TGCGCCAGCAGCGGCGGACAGGGTGGCACCTTC.